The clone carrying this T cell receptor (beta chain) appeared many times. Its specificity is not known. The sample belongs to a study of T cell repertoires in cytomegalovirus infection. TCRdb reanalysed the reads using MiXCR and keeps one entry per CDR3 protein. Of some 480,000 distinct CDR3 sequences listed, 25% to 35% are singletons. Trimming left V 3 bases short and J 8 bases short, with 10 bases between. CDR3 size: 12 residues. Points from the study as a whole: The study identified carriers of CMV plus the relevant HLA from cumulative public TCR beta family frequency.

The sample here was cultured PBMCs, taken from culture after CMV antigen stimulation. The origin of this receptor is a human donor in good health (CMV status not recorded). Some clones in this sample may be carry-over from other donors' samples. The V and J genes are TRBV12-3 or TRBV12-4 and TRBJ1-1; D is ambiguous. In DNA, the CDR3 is TGTGCCAGCAGTTTGGGGAGGTTGGAAGCTTTCTTT. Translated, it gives CASSLGRLEAFF.